This T cell receptor beta chain was observed in a study of blood T cell repertoires in COVID-19. Sequenced by immunoSEQ multiplex PCR; TCRdb stores in-frame clones only, minus some. The sample gives approximately 180,000 clones, around 82% of which show up once; more than 4% is in the top ten. The CDR3 is 15 residues long. Trimming cost V 0 bases and J 3 bases, with 8 bases left between them. CDR1 is SNHLY, CDR2 FYNNEI, per germline. The sample was PBMCs or T cells enriched from blood (not recorded which). This TCR was recovered from a woman aged 60-75 years with acute COVID-19. V and J are TRBV2 and TRBJ2-2; D ambiguous. The CDR3 bases are TGTGCCAGCAGTGAAGCGGGCAGTCACACCGGGGAGCTGTTTTTT. Protein product: CASSEAGSHTGELFF.